This T cell receptor (beta chain) was documented in a study of blood T cell repertoires in COVID-19. Looking at the study overall: From T cells, B-cell-depleted T cells, or PBMCs came the material, which was cDNA or gDNA.

Sequencing was performed with immunoSEQ multiplex PCR; in TCRdb, only in-frame clones are kept and a portion is missing. The sample holds tens of thousands of clones; more than 75% are singletons and the top ten take less than 15%. This clone was seen a few times. The sequence was collected from a human donor with acute or convalescent COVID-19. The donor label of this sample is uncertain. Specimen: peripheral blood.

The CDR3 coding sequence is TGTGCCAGCAGCTTAGGGGGCCTAGCGGGGGACGAGCAGTACTTC. It translates to CASSLGGLAGDEQYF. The chain combines TRBV7-2 with TRBJ2-7; TRBD2 matches 10 bases. The germline CDR1 and CDR2 sequences are SGHTA and FQGNSA. The trim removed 1 base at V and 5 bases at J, leaving 5 bases unmatched. The CDR3 consists of 15 residues.